The 22 T cell receptor beta chains listed next were all sequenced from one sample in a study of regulatory T cells in long-lasting Graves disease. Sequencing libraries for TCR beta were prepared with iRepertoire HTBI primers and Arm-PCR of CDR3 regions. Using its own MiXCR run on the multiplex PCR reads, TCRdb lists one record per CDR3 protein. This table holds 400,000 to 500,000 distinct CDR3 sequences, roughly 15% found once. Stated time point: newly diagnosed GD, antithyroid drugs for less than 3 months. Preparation of the TCR library used RNA extracted from PBMCs. These data were also reused for a study on T cells in Graves' hyperthyroidism and ophthalmopathy.

The material was peripheral blood mononuclear cells (PBMCs), obtained at new diagnosis, from a patient treated with antithyroid drugs. These receptor sequences come from a woman between 50 and 59 years old with Graves disease.

J is TRBJ2-7 and V is TRBV28, with 9 bases that match TRBD1. V shed 3 bases, J shed 7 bases, and the junction held 10 bases outside the gene matches. This CDR3 contains 15 residues. CDR1 is MDHEN and CDR2 is SYDVKM in the germline V gene. The CDR3 loop is CASSFHRGQGREQYF. CDR3 sequence (DNA): TGTGCCAGCAGTTTCCACAGGGGGCAAGGGCGGGAGCAGTACTTC.

This clonotype came up many times. The chain links TRBV6-1 to TRBJ2-2, with D possibly being TRBD1 or TRBD2 (5 bases each). This CDR3 is built from 17 residues. Germline CDR1 MNHNS, CDR2 SASEGT. The V end was cut by 6 bases, the J end by 1 base, with 18 bases between. CDR3 DNA: TGTGCCAGCAGCCCTAGAAGAGGGGCGAAGAACACCGGGGAGCTGTTTTTT. It encodes CASSPRRGAKNTGELFF.

The rearrangement links TRBV29-1 to TRBJ2-1, with D perhaps TRBD1 (5 bases). With 4 bases removed from V and 4 bases from J, the gap between germline ends came to 8 bases. This CDR3 has 12 amino acids. Germline V gives CDR1 SQVTM, CDR2 ANQGSEA. The DNA of the CDR3 is TGCAGCGTTGGACAGCAGTACAATGAGCAGTTCTTC. Protein sequence: CSVGQQYNEQFF.

This clonotype appeared many times. The chain employs TRBV30 and TRBJ1-2; no firm D call. Per the germline V gene, CDR1 is GTSNPN and CDR2 is SVGIG (reference sequence). This CDR3 has 14 residues. The germline V and J ends were trimmed by 0 bases and 7 bases, with 15 bases remaining between them. The CDR3 here is CAWSVVEGYGGYTF. For the CDR3, the DNA is TGTGCCTGGAGTGTCGTGGAGGGCTACGGTGGCTACACCTTC.

At least ten counts were recorded for this clonotype. The V call is TRBV2, the J call TRBJ2-7, with D tentatively TRBD1 or TRBD2 (5 bases each). The CDR3 spans 15 residues. Deletions cut 6 bases from V and 4 bases from J, with 19 bases between. Germline loops: CDR1 SNHLY, CDR2 FYNNEI. CDR3 DNA: TGTGCCAGCAGAAAAGAACGGGACGCCAAATACGAGCAGTACTTC. Its protein is CASRKERDAKYEQYF.

This clonotype was counted many times. V gene TRBV9 combines with J gene TRBJ2-3; D possibly matches TRBD1 or TRBD2 (6 bases each). CDR3 size: 17 residues. CDR1 SGDLS and CDR2 YYNGEE come from the germline V gene. V shed 0 bases and J shed 1 base, with 15 bases lying between them. The CDR3 loop reads CASSVAGASDGTDTQYF. As DNA, the CDR3 is TGTGCCAGCAGCGTAGCAGGGGCTAGCGACGGCACAGATACGCAGTATTTT.

This clonotype was seen repeatedly, ten times or more. The chain links TRBV28 to TRBJ2-2; perhaps TRBD1 as D (5 bases). Trimming left V 2 bases short and J 4 bases short, with 8 bases between. Germline V lookup: CDR1 MDHEN, CDR2 SYDVKM. The CDR3 is 14 residues long. This CDR3 reads CASSLQGITGELFF. In DNA, the CDR3 is TGTGCCAGCAGTTTACAGGGCATCACCGGGGAGCTGTTTTTT. The full variable domain, with the rest looked up from reference TRBV28 and TRBJ2-2, is DVKVTQSSRYLVKRTGEKVFLECVQDMDHENMFWYRQDPGLGLRLIYFSYDVKMKEKGDIPEGYSVSREKKERFSLILESASTNQTSMYLCASSLQGITGELFFGEGSRLTVL.

The rearrangement uses TRBV30 and TRBJ2-1, with D uncertain. The CDR3 consists of 12 residues. Per germline, CDR1 GTSNPN and CDR2 SVGIG (reference sequence). The V end lost 5 bases, the J end lost 6 bases, and 11 bases lay between the germline ends. The CDR3 DNA is TGTGCCTGGGGTCGACGAGTCAATGAGCAGTTCTTC. Translation: CAWGRRVNEQFF.

The V call is TRBV12-3 or TRBV12-4, the J call TRBJ1-3, with 8 bases matching TRBD1. V was clipped by 2 bases and J by 4 bases; unmatched bases: 10. The CDR3 is made up of 17 amino acids. The DNA of the CDR3 is TGTGCCAGCAGTTTATATCCCGGACAGGGTACCGGAAACACCATATATTTT. This codes for CASSLYPGQGTGNTIYF.

Ten or more counts support this clonotype. This rearrangement joins TRBV12-3 or TRBV12-4 to TRBJ2-1; tentative D call: TRBD2 (6 bases). This CDR3 region has 12 residues. The V end lost 1 base, the J end lost 13 bases, and 11 bases lay between the germline ends. Written as DNA, the CDR3 is TGTGCCAGCAGTTTAGGCGGGACCCTCCAGTTCTTC. Protein sequence: CASSLGGTLQFF.

This clonotype was seen repeatedly, ten times or more. V and J are TRBV3-1 and TRBJ2-3, with D possibly being TRBD1 (6 bases). CDR3 size: 15 residues. Germline V gene lookup returns CDR1 LGHDT and CDR2 YNNKEL (reference sequence). Trimming removed 4 bases from V and 0 bases from J, with 11 bases in between. As DNA, the CDR3 is TGTGCCAGCAGCCCAGGGGTGCAAAGCACAGATACGCAGTATTTT. Translated: CASSPGVQSTDTQYF.

This clonotype was seen ten or more times. The V gene is TRBV9, the J gene TRBJ1-3; D gene unclear. This CDR3 spans 12 amino acids. CDR1 and CDR2 from the germline V gene are SGDLS and YYNGEE. Trimming left V 0 bases short and J 4 bases short, with 2 bases between. This chain's CDR3 is CASSVDGNTIYF. Written as DNA, the CDR3 is TGTGCCAGCAGCGTAGACGGAAACACCATATATTTT.

This clonotype was observed at least ten times. The rearrangement links TRBV2 to TRBJ2-2; D is possibly TRBD1 (6 bases). In germline, CDR1 is SNHLY, CDR2 FYNNEI. The V end lost 2 bases, the J end lost 7 bases, and 17 bases lay between the germline ends. The CDR3 runs 16 residues. The CDR3: CASSEIGGTGGGELFF. CDR3 nucleotides: TGTGCCAGCAGTGAAATAGGGGGAACGGGTGGCGGGGAGCTGTTTTTT.

This clonotype was seen many times. This chain uses TRBV19 with TRBJ1-1, with D hard to call. Germline lookup yields CDR1 LNHDA and CDR2 SQIVND (reference sequence). The CDR3 is 14 amino acids. V lost 6 bases and J 1 base, leaving 12 bases between the germline ends. CDR3 sequence (DNA): TGTGCCAGTAGGATCCAGGTAGGGAACACTGAAGCTTTCTTT. It encodes CASRIQVGNTEAFF.

This clonotype was picked up many times. V usage is TRBV27 and J usage is TRBJ2-7, with a tentative D call TRBD1 (6 bases). Trimming shortened V by 1 base and J by 4 bases, and 11 bases separated the two germline ends. Looked up from germline, CDR1 is MNHEY and CDR2 is SMNVEV (reference sequence). The CDR3 spans 14 residues. CDR3 DNA: TGTGCCAGCAGTTTATTTGGGGGCCCTTACGAGCAGTACTTC. Its protein is CASSLFGGPYEQYF.

This clonotype was observed a few times. The chain has TRBV29-1 and TRBJ2-7; 10 bases agree with TRBD1. The CDR3 is made up of 14 amino acids. J lost 5 bases, V lost 6 bases, and 10 bases had no gene match. Germline V gives CDR1 SQVTM, CDR2 ANQGSEA. In DNA, the CDR3 is TGCAGCGTCGACGGGGGGGACAGGGGCCACGAGCAGTACTTC. Translated: CSVDGGDRGHEQYF.

The sample holds many counts of this clonotype. The chain carries TRBV28 and TRBJ2-1, with TRBD2 matching 11 bases. J gave up 6 bases and V 6 bases, and 7 bases lay outside the gene matches. CDR1 and CDR2 (germline): MDHEN, SYDVKM. The CDR3 runs to 15 residues. CDR3 sequence reads: CASRTGTSGTNEQFF. DNA for the CDR3: TGTGCCAGCAGAACCGGGACTAGCGGTACCAATGAGCAGTTCTTC.

The V gene is TRBV7-8, the J gene TRBJ2-1; 11 bases match TRBD2. Germline V gives CDR1 SGHVS, CDR2 FQNEAQ. This CDR3 is 16 amino acids long. J lost 7 bases, V lost 6 bases, and 11 bases had no gene match. CDR3 bases: TGTGCCAGCAGTCGACCTAGCGGGAGGCCGTGGAATGAGCAGTTCTTC. It is translated as CASSRPSGRPWNEQFF. Based on the CDR3 plus reference TRBV7-8 and TRBJ2-1, the full variable domain is GAGVSQSPRYKVAKRGQDVALRCDPISGHVSLFWYQQALGQGPEFLTYFQNEAQLDKSGLPSDRFFAERPEGSVSTLKIQRTQQEDSAVYLCASSRPSGRPWNEQFFGPGTRLTVL.

The chain links TRBV14 to TRBJ1-6, with 7 bases identical to TRBD1. CDR3 length equals 17 residues. The J segment lost 0 bases and the V segment lost 4 bases, leaving 6 bases of the junction unmatched. Germline V lookup: CDR1 SGHDN, CDR2 FVKESK. This CDR3 is CASSRLQGSSYNSPLHF. The CDR3 DNA sequence: TGTGCCAGCAGCCGCCTACAGGGGAGCTCCTATAATTCACCCCTCCACTTT.

This clonotype turned up a few times. A much larger clone lies one base from this, so it may be a read error. The rearrangement joins TRBV28 to TRBJ1-1; D possibly corresponds to TRBD1 (6 bases). Germline V lookup: CDR1 MDHEN, CDR2 SYDVKM. This CDR3 is 14 amino acids long. Trimming left V 9 bases short and J 1 base short, with 15 bases between. The CDR3 here is CASARDTENTEAFF. CDR3 DNA: TGTGCCAGTGCCCGGGACACCGAGAACACTGAAGCTTTCTTT. The whole variable domain, filled in from reference TRBV28 and TRBJ1-1, reads DVKVTQSSRYLVKRTGEKVFLECVQDMDHENMFWYRQDPGLGLRLIYFSYDVKMKEKGDIPEGYSVSREKKERFSLILESASTNQTSMYLCASARDTENTEAFFGQGTRLTVV.

This clonotype was detected a few times. V and J are TRBV3-1 and TRBJ2-1; D might be TRBD2 (5 bases). The length of the CDR3 is 16 residues. Trimming shortened V by 4 bases and J by 5 bases, and 18 bases separated the two germline ends. Germline V gene lookup returns CDR1 LGHDT and CDR2 YNNKEL (reference sequence). The CDR3 DNA reads TGTGCCAGCAGCCCGTCGTTGATTGGAGGTGACAATGAGCAGTTCTTC. It encodes CASSPSLIGGDNEQFF.

This clonotype was picked up one time. V gene TRBV25-1 combines with J gene TRBJ1-2, with TRBD1 as a possible D gene (5 bases). Germline loops: CDR1 MGHDK, CDR2 SYGVNS. This CDR3 comprises 15 residues. Trimming removed 5 bases at V and 3 bases at J, with 16 bases between. The CDR3 nucleotides are TGTGCCAGCAGTAAAACCCAGGGACCGTACTATGGCTACACCTTC. Protein product: CASSKTQGPYYGYTF.